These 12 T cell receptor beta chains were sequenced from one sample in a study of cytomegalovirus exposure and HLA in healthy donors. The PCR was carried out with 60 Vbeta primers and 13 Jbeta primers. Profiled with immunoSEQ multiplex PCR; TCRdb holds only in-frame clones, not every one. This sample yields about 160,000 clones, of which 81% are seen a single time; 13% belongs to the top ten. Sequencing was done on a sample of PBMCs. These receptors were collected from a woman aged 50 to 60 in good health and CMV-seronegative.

The CDR3 sequence is CASSLRAGGTYEQYF. Written as DNA, the CDR3 is TGTGCCAGCAGCCTAAGGGCAGGGGGCACGTACGAGCAGTACTTC. The chain recombines TRBV7-2 with TRBJ2-7, with TRBD1 matching 8 bases. Trimming cost V 5 bases and J 4 bases; bases outside gene matches: 10. The CDR3 extends over 15 amino acids. Germline V CDR1 and CDR2: SGHTA, FQGNSA.

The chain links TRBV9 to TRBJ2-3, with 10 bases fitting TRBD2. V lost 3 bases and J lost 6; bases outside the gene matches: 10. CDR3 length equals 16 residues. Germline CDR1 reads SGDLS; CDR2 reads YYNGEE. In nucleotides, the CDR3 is TGTGCCAGCAGCGGCGTTAGCGGGGGGTCTTTGGATACGCAGTATTTT. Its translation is CASSGVSGGSLDTQYF. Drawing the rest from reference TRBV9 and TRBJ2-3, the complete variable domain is DSGVTQTPKHLITATGQRVTLRCSPRSGDLSVYWYQQSLDQGLQFLIQYYNGEERAKGNILERFSAQQFPDLHSELNLSSLELGDSALYFCASSGVSGGSLDTQYFGPGTRLTVL.

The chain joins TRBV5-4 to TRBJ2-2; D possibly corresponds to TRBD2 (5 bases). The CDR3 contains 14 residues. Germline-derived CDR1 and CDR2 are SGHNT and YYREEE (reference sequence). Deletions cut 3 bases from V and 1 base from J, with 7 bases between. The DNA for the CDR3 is TGTGCCAGCAGCTCCAGCGGGAACACCGGGGAGCTGTTTTTT. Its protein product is CASSSSGNTGELFF.

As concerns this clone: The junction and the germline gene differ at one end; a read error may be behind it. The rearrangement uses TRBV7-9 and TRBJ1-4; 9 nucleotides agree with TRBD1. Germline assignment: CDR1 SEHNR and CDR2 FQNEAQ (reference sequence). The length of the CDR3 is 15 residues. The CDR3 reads CSSTKGDRANEKLFF. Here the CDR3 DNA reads TGTTCCAGCACCAAAGGGGACAGGGCCAATGAAAAACTGTTTTTT.

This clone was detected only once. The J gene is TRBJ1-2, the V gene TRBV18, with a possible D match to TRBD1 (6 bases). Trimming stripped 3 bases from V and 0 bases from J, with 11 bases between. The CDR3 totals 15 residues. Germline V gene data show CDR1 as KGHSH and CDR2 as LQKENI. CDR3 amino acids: CASSPSGQPNYGYTF. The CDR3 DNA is TGTGCCAGCTCACCTTCGGGACAACCTAACTATGGCTACACCTTC.

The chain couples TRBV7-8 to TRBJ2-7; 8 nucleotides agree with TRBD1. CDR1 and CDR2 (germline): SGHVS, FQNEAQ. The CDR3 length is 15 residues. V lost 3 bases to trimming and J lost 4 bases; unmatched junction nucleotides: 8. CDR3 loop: CASSLQGARRYEQYF. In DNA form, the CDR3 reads TGTGCCAGCAGCTTGCAGGGGGCGCGACGGTACGAGCAGTACTTC.

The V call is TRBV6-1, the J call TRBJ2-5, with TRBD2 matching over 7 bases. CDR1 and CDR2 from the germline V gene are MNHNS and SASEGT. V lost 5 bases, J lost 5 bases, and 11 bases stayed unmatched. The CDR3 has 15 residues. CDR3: CASSPRLARSETQYF. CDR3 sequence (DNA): TGTGCCAGCAGTCCGCGACTAGCTCGAAGTGAGACCCAGTACTTC.

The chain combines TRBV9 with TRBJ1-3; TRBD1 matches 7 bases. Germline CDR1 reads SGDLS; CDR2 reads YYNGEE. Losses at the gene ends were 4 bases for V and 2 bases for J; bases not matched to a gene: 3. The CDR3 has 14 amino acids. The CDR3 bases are TGTGCCAGCAGCCCAGACAGGGCTGGAAACACCATATATTTT. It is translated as CASSPDRAGNTIYF. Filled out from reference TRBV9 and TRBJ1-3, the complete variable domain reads DSGVTQTPKHLITATGQRVTLRCSPRSGDLSVYWYQQSLDQGLQFLIQYYNGEERAKGNILERFSAQQFPDLHSELNLSSLELGDSALYFCASSPDRAGNTIYFGEGSWLTVV.

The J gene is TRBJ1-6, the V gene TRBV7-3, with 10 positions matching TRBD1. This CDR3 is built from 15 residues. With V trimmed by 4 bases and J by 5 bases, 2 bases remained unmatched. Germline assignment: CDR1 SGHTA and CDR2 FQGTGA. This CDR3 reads CASSYGTGDNSPLHF. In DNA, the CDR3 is TGTGCCAGCAGCTACGGGACAGGGGATAATTCACCCCTCCACTTT.

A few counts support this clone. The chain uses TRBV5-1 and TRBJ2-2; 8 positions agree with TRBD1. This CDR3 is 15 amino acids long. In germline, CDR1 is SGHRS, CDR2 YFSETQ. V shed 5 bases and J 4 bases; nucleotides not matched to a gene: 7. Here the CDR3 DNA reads TGCGCCAGCAGAGATGGACAGGGTAGCACCGGGGAGCTGTTTTTT. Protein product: CASRDGQGSTGELFF.

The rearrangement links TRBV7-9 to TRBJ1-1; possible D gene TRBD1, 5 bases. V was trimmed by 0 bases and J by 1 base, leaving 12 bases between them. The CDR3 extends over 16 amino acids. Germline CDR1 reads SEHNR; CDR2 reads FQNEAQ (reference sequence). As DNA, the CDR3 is TGTGCCAGCAGCTTAGCAGGGGCGGGGCCGAACACTGAAGCTTTCTTT. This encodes CASSLAGAGPNTEAFF.

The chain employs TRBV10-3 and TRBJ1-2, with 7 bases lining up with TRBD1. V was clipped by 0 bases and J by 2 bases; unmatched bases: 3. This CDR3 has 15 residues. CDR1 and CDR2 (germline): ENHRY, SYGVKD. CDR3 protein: CAISESRQGNYGYTF. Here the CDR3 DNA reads TGTGCCATCAGTGAGTCCAGACAGGGCAACTATGGCTACACCTTC.